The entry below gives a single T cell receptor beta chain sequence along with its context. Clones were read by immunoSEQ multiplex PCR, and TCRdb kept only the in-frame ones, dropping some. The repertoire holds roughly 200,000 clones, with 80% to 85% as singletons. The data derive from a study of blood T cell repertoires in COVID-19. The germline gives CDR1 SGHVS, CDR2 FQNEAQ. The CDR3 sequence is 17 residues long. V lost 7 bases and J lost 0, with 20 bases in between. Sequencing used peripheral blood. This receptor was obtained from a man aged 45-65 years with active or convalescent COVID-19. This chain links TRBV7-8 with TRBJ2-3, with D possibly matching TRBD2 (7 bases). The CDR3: CASKPGGGSLSTDTQYF. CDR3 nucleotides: TGTGCCAGCAAGCCCGGCGGGGGCTCCTTGAGCACAGATACGCAGTATTTT.